This is a list of T cell receptor beta chains from one sample in a study of T-cell reconstitution after alpha-beta-depleted transplantation in children. TCRdb fed the PCR reads into MiXCR, producing one record per CDR3 protein. The sample holds approximately 490,000 distinct CDR3 sequences, approximately 12% seen once. The source was PBMCs from the stem cell graft donor, collected from the stem cell graft. These receptors all come from a human donor who donated a stem cell graft to a child with combined immunodeficiency. CDR3s include the opening cysteine and the closing phenylalanine or tryptophan. The order of the fields is V gene, D gene, J gene, clone size, CDR3 DNA, CDR3 protein. D genes are given only for firm matches. The size entry is marked missing in some rows and otherwise reads once, few, many or a size class.

TRBV6-1	TRBD2	TRBJ2-3	few	TGTGCCAGCAGATTCGGGACTAGCGGGAGCAGGGTCACAGATACGCAGTATTTT	CASRFGTSGSRVTDTQYF
TRBV12-3/TRBV12-4	TRBD1	TRBJ1-1	few	TGTGCCAGCAGTGCTCGACAGGGGCCAAACACTGAAGCTTTCTTT	CASSARQGPNTEAFF
TRBV5-5	.	TRBJ2-1	many	TGTGCCAGCAGCTTGCCGCCCCATCTTGGTCGAGGCAATGAGCAGTTCTTC	CASSLPPHLGRGNEQFF
TRBV28	.	TRBJ2-7	many	TGTGCCAGCGGGAACTCCTACGAGCAGTACTTC	CASGNSYEQYF
TRBV20-1	.	TRBJ2-7	few	TGCAGTGCTAGGGGCGTCCAGGGATACGAGCAGTACTTC	CSARGVQGYEQYF
TRBV7-9	TRBD1	TRBJ1-5	.	TGTGCCAGCAGTCTAGACAGGGTGGACAATCAGCCCCAGCATTTT	CASSLDRVDNQPQHF
TRBV30	TRBD1	TRBJ2-4	.	TGTGCCTGGAGTGGGACAGGGTCATGGAACATTCAGTACTTC	CAWSGTGSWNIQYF
TRBV4-2	.	TRBJ2-3	.	TGTGCCAGCAGCCAAGATATAGGGTTGACGCAGTATTTT	CASSQDIGLTQYF
TRBV12-3/TRBV12-4	TRBD2	TRBJ2-5	many	TGTGCCAGCAGCCTGACTAGCGGACAAGAGACCCAGTACTTC	CASSLTSGQETQYF
TRBV9	TRBD1	TRBJ1-2	many	TGTGCCAGCAGCCCCGGGGGACAGGGAACAAACTATGGCTACACCTTC	CASSPGGQGTNYGYTF
TRBV7-9	.	TRBJ2-3	.	TGTGCCAGCAGCCCGAGATTGGGAGGCACAGATACGCAGTATTTT	CASSPRLGGTDTQYF
TRBV11-1	TRBD1	TRBJ2-3	few	TGTGCCAGCAGCTTATACAGGGGACGACAAAGCGATACGCAGTATTTT	CASSLYRGRQSDTQYF
TRBV28	TRBD1	TRBJ2-7	.	TGTGCCAGCAGTTTACTGGACAGGGTCTCCTACGAGCAGTACTTC	CASSLLDRVSYEQYF
TRBV2	TRBD2	TRBJ2-5	few	TGTGCCAGCAGTGAAATTTCTAGCGGAACAGAGACCCAGTACTTC	CASSEISSGTETQYF
TRBV29-1	TRBD2	TRBJ2-1	.	TGCAGCGTCCTAGGGCTAGCGGGAGCCAATGAGCAGTTCTTC	CSVLGLAGANEQFF
TRBV11-2	TRBD1	TRBJ2-1	many	TGTGCCAGCAGCCAGCCCGGACAGGGGGGCTACAATGAGCAGTTCTTC	CASSQPGQGGYNEQFF
TRBV18	.	TRBJ2-1	few	TGTGCCAGCTCACCCGAGGGGGGACAGTACTACAATGAGCAGTTCTTC	CASSPEGGQYYNEQFF
TRBV12-3/TRBV12-4	.	TRBJ2-7	few	TGTGCCAGCAGTCCCCGTTGCTTC	CASSPRCF
TRBV5-6	.	TRBJ2-5	few	TGTGCCAGCAGTCAATTTTGGGGGGCAGGGACAAGGACCCAGTACTTC	CASSQFWGAGTRTQYF
TRBV25-1	.	TRBJ2-7	few	TGTGCCAGCAGTGGGGCTTTGGGGTCCTACGAGCAGTACTTC	CASSGALGSYEQYF
TRBV24-1	.	TRBJ2-1	.	TGTGCCACCAGTGACGCCACCGTGGGGGAGGCCTACAATGAGCAGTTCTTC	CATSDATVGEAYNEQFF
TRBV24-1	TRBD1	TRBJ1-5	few	TGTGCCACCAGTGACGGGACAGATAGCAATCAGCCCCAGCATTTT	CATSDGTDSNQPQHF
TRBV7-2	TRBD1	TRBJ2-1	few	TGTGCCAGCAGCTTCCGGACAGGGGTAACGGAAAATGAGCAGTTCTTC	CASSFRTGVTENEQFF
TRBV11-2	.	TRBJ2-5	many	TGTGCCAGCAGCTTAGGTCTTAACGTGTACCAAGAGACCCAGTACTTC	CASSLGLNVYQETQYF
TRBV20-1	TRBD1	TRBJ1-2	many	TGCAGTGCTAGTTGGACAGGAGATAACTATGGCTACACCTTC	CSASWTGDNYGYTF
TRBV12-3/TRBV12-4	.	TRBJ2-3	.	TGTGCCAGCAGTTCCTACACTTCGGACTCCCCGGATACGCAGTATTTT	CASSSYTSDSPDTQYF
TRBV4-3	TRBD2	TRBJ2-1	many	TGCGCCAGCAGCCAAGAAAAGACTAGCGTTTTCGATTACTATGAGCAGTTCTTC	CASSQEKTSVFDYYEQFF
TRBV5-1	.	TRBJ2-5	few	TGCGCCAGCAGCTTGTCGGAGGCCCTCCAAGAGACCCAGTACTTC	CASSLSEALQETQYF
TRBV6-1	TRBD1	TRBJ2-2	few	TGTGCCAGCAGTCAAAGGGGGCTCCACACCGGGGAGCTGTTTTTT	CASSQRGLHTGELFF
TRBV18	.	TRBJ2-7	.	TGTGCCAGCTCACAGAACAGGGAAATGAACGAGCAGTACTTC	CASSQNREMNEQYF